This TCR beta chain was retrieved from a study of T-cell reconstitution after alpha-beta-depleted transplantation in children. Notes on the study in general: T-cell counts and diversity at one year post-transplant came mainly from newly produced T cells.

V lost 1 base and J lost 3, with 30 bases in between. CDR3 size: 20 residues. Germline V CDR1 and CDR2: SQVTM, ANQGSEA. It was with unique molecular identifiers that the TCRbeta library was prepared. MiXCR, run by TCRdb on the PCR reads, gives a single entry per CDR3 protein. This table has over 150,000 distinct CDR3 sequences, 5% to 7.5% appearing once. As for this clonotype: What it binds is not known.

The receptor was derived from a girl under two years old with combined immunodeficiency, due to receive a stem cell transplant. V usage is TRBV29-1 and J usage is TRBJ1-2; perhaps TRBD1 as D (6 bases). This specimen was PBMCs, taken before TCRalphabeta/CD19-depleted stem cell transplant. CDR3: CSVEGVGRGMTLGWDYGYTF. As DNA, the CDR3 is TGCAGCGTTGAAGGAGTGGGCAGGGGCATGACCCTAGGGTGGGACTATGGCTACACCTTC.